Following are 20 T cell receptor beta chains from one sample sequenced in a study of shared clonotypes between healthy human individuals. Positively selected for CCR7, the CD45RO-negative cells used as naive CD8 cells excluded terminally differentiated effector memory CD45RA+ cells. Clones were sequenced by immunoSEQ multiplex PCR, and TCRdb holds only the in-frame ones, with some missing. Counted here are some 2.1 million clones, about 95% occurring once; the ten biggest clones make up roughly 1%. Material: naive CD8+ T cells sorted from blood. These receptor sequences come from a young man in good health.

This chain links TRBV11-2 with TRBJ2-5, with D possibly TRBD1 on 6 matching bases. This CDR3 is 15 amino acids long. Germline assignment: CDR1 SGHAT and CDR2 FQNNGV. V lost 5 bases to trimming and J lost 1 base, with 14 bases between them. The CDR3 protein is CASSQRTGFQETQYF. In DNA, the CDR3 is TGTGCCAGCAGCCAGCGCACAGGGTTCCAAGAGACCCAGTACTTC.

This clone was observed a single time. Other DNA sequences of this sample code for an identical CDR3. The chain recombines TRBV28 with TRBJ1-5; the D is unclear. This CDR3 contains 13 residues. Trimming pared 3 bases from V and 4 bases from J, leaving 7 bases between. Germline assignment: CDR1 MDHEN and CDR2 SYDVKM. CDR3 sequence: CASSLISNQPQHF. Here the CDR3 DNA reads TGTGCCAGCAGTTTGATTTCGAATCAGCCCCAGCATTTT.

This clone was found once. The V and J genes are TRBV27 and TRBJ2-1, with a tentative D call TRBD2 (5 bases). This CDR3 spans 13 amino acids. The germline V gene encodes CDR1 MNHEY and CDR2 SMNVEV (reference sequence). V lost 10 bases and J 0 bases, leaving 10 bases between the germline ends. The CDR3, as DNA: TGTGCCACCTCGGGGAGCTCCTACAATGAGCAGTTCTTC. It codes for CATSGSSYNEQFF.

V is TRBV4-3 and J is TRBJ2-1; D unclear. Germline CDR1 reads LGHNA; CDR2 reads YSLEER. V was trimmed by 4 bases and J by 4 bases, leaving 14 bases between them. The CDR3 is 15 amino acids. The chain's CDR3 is CASSPTVSLYNEQFF. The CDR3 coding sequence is TGCGCCAGCAGCCCCACTGTTTCCCTTTACAATGAGCAGTTCTTC.

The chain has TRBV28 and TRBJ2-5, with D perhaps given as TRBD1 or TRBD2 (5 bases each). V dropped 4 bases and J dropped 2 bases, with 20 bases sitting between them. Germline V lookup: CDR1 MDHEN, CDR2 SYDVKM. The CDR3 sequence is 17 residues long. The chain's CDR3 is CASSSISGGKEQETQYF. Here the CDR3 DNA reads TGTGCCAGCAGTTCAATAAGTGGGGGAAAAGAGCAAGAGACCCAGTACTTC. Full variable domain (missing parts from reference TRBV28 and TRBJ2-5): DVKVTQSSRYLVKRTGEKVFLECVQDMDHENMFWYRQDPGLGLRLIYFSYDVKMKEKGDIPEGYSVSREKKERFSLILESASTNQTSMYLCASSSISGGKEQETQYFGPGTRLLVL.

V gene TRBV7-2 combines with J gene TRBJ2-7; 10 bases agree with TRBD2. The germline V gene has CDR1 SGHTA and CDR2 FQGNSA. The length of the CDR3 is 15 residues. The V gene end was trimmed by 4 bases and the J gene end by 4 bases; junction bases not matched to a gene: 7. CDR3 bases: TGTGCCAGCAGCTCCCTTGGACTAGCGGAGTACGAGCAGTACTTC. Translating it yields CASSSLGLAEYEQYF.

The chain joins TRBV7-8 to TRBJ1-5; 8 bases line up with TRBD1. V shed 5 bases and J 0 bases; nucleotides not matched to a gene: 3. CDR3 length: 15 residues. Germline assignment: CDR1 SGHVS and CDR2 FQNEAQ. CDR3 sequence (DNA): TGTGCCAGCAGCGCGGGACAGGATAGCAATCAGCCCCAGCATTTT. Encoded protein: CASSAGQDSNQPQHF.

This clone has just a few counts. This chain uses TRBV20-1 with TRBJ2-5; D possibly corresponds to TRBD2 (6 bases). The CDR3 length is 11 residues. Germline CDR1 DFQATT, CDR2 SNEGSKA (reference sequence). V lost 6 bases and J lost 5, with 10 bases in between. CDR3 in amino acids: CSAGTYETQYF. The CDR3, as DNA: TGCAGTGCGGGGACTTACGAGACCCAGTACTTC.

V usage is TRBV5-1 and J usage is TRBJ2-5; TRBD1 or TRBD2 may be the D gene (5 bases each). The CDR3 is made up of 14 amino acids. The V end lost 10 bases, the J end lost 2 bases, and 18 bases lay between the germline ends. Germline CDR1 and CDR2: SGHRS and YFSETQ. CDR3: CAGRDRGTQETQYF. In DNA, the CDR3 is TGCGCCGGAAGGGACCGAGGTACTCAAGAGACCCAGTACTTC.

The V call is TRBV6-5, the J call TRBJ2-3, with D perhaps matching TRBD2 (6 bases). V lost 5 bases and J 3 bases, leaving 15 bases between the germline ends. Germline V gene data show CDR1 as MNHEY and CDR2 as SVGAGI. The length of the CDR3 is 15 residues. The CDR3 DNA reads TGTGCCAGCAGTATTTCGTCGGGGGTTACAGATACGCAGTATTTT. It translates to CASSISSGVTDTQYF.

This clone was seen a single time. CDR3: CASSPRTSVDGELFF. The CDR3 nucleotides are TGTGCCAGCAGTCCCCGGACTAGCGTAGACGGGGAGCTGTTTTTT. The chain carries TRBV27 and TRBJ2-2; 9 positions agree with TRBD2. V lost 5 bases to trimming and J lost 7 bases; unmatched junction nucleotides: 8. The CDR3 is made up of 15 amino acids. Germline V lookup: CDR1 MNHEY, CDR2 SMNVEV (reference sequence).

CDR3 nucleotides: TGTGCCAGCAGCTCTATTGCGGGGGGAGCCGAAAAACTGTTTTTT. Protein product: CASSSIAGGAEKLFF. The rearrangement links TRBV7-9 to TRBJ1-4, with TRBD1 as a possible D gene (5 bases). V shed 4 bases and J shed 8 bases, with 17 bases lying between them. This CDR3 has 15 residues. Per the germline V gene, CDR1 is SEHNR and CDR2 is FQNEAQ (reference sequence).

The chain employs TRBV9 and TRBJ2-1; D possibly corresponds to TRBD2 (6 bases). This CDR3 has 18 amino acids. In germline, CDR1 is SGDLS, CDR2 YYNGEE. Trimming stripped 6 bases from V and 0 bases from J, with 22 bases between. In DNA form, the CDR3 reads TGTGCCAGCACCATGACGGGGACTGCCCTACGCTCCTACAATGAGCAGTTCTTC. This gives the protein CASTMTGTALRSYNEQFF.

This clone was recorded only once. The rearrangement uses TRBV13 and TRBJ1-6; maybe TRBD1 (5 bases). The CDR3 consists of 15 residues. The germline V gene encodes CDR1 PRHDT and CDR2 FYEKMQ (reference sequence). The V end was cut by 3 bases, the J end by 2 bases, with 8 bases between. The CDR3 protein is CASSLGVTYNSPLHF. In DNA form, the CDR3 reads TGTGCCAGCAGCTTGGGGGTTACCTATAATTCACCCCTCCACTTT. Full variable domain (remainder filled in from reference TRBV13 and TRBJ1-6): AAGVIQSPRHLIKEKRETATLKCYPIPRHDTVYWYQQGPGQDPQFLISFYEKMQSDKGSIPDRFSAQQFSDYHSELNMSSLELGDSALYFCASSLGVTYNSPLHFGNGTRLTVT.

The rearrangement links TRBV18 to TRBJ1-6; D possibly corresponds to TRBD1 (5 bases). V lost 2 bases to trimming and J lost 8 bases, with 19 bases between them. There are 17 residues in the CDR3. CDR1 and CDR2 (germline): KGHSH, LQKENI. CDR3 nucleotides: TGTGCCAGCTCACCAACCGATCGGGGGAGTGATGATTCACCCCTCCACTTT. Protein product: CASSPTDRGSDDSPLHF. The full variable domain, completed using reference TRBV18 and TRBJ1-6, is NAGVMQNPRHLVRRRGQEARLRCSPMKGHSHVYWYRQLPEEGLKFMVYLQKENIIDESGMPKERFSAEFPKEGPSILRIQQVVRGDSAAYFCASSPTDRGSDDSPLHFGNGTRLTVT.

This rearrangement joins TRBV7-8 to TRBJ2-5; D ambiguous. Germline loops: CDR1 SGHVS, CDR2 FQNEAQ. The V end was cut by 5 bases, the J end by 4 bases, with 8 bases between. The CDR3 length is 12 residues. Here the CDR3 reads CASSPEVETQYF. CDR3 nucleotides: TGTGCCAGCAGCCCCGAAGTAGAGACCCAGTACTTC.

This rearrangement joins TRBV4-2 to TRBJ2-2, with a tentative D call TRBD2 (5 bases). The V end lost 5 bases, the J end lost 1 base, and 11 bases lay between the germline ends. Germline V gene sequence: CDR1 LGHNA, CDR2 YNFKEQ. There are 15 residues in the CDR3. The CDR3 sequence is CASSEVEGNTGELFF. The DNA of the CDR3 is TGTGCCAGCAGCGAGGTAGAGGGGAACACCGGGGAGCTGTTTTTT.

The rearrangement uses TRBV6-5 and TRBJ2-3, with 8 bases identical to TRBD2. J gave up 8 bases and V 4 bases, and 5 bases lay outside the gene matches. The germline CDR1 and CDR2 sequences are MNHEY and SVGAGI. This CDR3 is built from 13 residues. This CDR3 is CASSSGGVGTQYF. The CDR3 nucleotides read TGTGCCAGCAGTTCGGGAGGGGTGGGTACGCAGTATTTT.

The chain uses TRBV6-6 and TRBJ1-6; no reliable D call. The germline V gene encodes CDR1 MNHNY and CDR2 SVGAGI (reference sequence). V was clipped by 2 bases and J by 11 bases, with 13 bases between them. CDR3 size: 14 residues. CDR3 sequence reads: CASSYALPSAPLHF. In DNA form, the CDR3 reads TGTGCCAGCAGTTACGCCCTCCCATCGGCACCCCTCCACTTT.

For the CDR3, the DNA is TGTGCCAGCAGCGTATCCGGGACAGGGAACGGGGAGCTGTTTTTT. Its translation is CASSVSGTGNGELFF. The V gene is TRBV9, the J gene TRBJ2-2, with 9 bases aligning to TRBD1. V trimming: 1 base; J trimming: 7 bases; junction bases outside the gene matches: 5. Looked up from germline, CDR1 is SGDLS and CDR2 is YYNGEE. This CDR3 is 15 amino acids long.